A selection of T cell receptor beta chains follows, all from one sample in a study of radiotherapy plus CTLA-4 blockade in lung cancer. The assay was immunoSEQ multiplex PCR, and TCRdb's table has in-frame clones only and misses some. The sample records over 85,000 clones, approximately 82% being singletons. This specimen consisted of peripheral blood, obtained from a patient treated with radiotherapy plus ipilimumab. Every receptor here comes from a human donor with non-small cell lung cancer that progressed on radiotherapy plus ipilimumab. Both conserved end residues are part of each CDR3. The D gene is left open where the match is weak. Clone size, where shown, is once, few, many, or a class for clones that have expanded.

J	V	D	size	length	DNA	CDR3
TRBJ2-1	TRBV29-1	TRBD2	NA	15	TGCAGCGTTGAAAGGACTAGCGGGAGCTACAATGAGCAGTTCTTC	CSVERTSGSYNEQFF
TRBJ2-1	TRBV6-6	TRBD2	once	15	TGTGCCAGCAGTCCCTTTCTAGCGGGAGGGTCGGAGCAGTTCTTC	CASSPFLAGGSEQFF
TRBJ2-2	TRBV5-1	TRBD1	NA	14	TGCGCCAGCAGCTTAGGGGGCCCCACCGGGGAGCTGTTTTTT	CASSLGGPTGELFF
TRBJ2-1	TRBV29-1	TRBD1	NA	16	TGCAGCGTCGAACGATTAAGGGACAGGAACTACAATGAGCAGTTCTTC	CSVERLRDRNYNEQFF
TRBJ1-5	TRBV7-9	NA	NA	18	TGTGCCAGCAGCGTCGGTCCATCAGGGACTATGGGCAATCAGCCCCAGCATTTT	CASSVGPSGTMGNQPQHF
TRBJ1-2	TRBV18	NA	once	14	TGTGCCAGCTCACCAATGGCAGTCAACTATGGCTACACCTTC	CASSPMAVNYGYTF
TRBJ1-2	TRBV5-1	TRBD1	once	14	TGCGCCAGCAGGGAACCGACAGGGAGGTATGGCTACACCTTC	CASREPTGRYGYTF
TRBJ2-1	TRBV10-3	NA	NA	15	TGTGCCATCAGTGCTTCATTTCGAGGGGGCAATGAGCAGTTCTTC	CAISASFRGGNEQFF
TRBJ2-3	TRBV7-3	NA	NA	17	TGTGCCAGCAGCTTACTACCCCCCTTTACTTTCTGGGATACGCAGTATTTT	CASSLLPPFTFWDTQYF
TRBJ1-1	TRBV5-6	TRBD1	NA	19	TGTGCCAGCAGCTTGAGGACCGGGACAGCTGGTATCGGAGACACTGAAGCTTTCTTT	CASSLRTGTAGIGDTEAFF
TRBJ1-2	TRBV19	TRBD1	NA	15	TGTGCCAGTAGTTACCCGGGACAGGGTCCCTATGGCTACACCTTC	CASSYPGQGPYGYTF
TRBJ2-1	TRBV5-4	NA	NA	14	TGTGCCAGCAGCTCTAGTTTTTTGAGGAATGAGCAGTTCTTC	CASSSSFLRNEQFF
TRBJ2-5	TRBV7-9	NA	NA	14	TGTGCCAGCAGCCCTTCGGCGTACCAAGAGACCCAGTACTTC	CASSPSAYQETQYF
TRBJ2-2	TRBV5-1	TRBD2	few	16	TGCGCCAGCAGCTCTCTAGCGGTAGCTAACACCGGGGAGCTGTTTTTT	CASSSLAVANTGELFF
TRBJ2-7	TRBV6-5	NA	NA	13	TGTGCCAGCAGTTACTCGAGGCGGGTCGAGCAGTACTTC	CASSYSRRVEQYF
TRBJ2-7	TRBV19	TRBD1	NA	13	TGTGCCAGTAGTAGGAGACAGGGGGACGAGCAGTACTTC	CASSRRQGDEQYF
TRBJ2-3	TRBV30	NA	NA	14	TGTGCCTGGAGTGTGCAGCTTGGCACAGATACGCAGTATTTT	CAWSVQLGTDTQYF
TRBJ2-2	TRBV27	NA	few	13	TGTGCCAGCAGTTTATCGAACCCCGGGGAGCTGTTTTTT	CASSLSNPGELFF
TRBJ2-7	TRBV5-1	NA	NA	13	TGCGCCAGCAGCTTGGGACAGGACTACGAGCAGTACTTC	CASSLGQDYEQYF
TRBJ1-1	TRBV27	NA	NA	15	TGTGCCAGCAGTTTATCCGGGAATATCAACACTGAAGCTTTCTTT	CASSLSGNINTEAFF
TRBJ2-3	TRBV19	NA	NA	15	TGTGCCAGTAGTATAGATGGTGGGGGAGCAGATACGCAGTATTTT	CASSIDGGGADTQYF
TRBJ2-1	TRBV11-2	TRBD2	few	15	TGTGCCAGCAGCCGGATTAGCGGGAAGTACAATGAGCAGTTCTTC	CASSRISGKYNEQFF
TRBJ2-5	TRBV9	NA	NA	16	TGTGCCAGCAGCGTAACTGCGGAATGGTACCAAGAGACCCAGTACTTC	CASSVTAEWYQETQYF
TRBJ2-5	TRBV4-1	NA	NA	16	TGCGCCAGCAGCCAAGGCCCAGCGCGCCACCAAGAGACCCAGTACTTC	CASSQGPARHQETQYF
TRBJ2-2	TRBV5-4	NA	NA	13	TGTGCCAGCAGCTCGCCGGGCCCCGGGGAGCTGTTTTTT	CASSSPGPGELFF
TRBJ2-3	TRBV4-1	NA	NA	15	TGCGCCAGCAGCCAGAGTTTAGACAGTCAAGATACGCAGTATTTT	CASSQSLDSQDTQYF
TRBJ1-1	TRBV27	TRBD1	NA	12	TGTGCCAGCGGGACAGGGGCCACTGAAGCTTTCTTT	CASGTGATEAFF
TRBJ2-5	TRBV19	NA	NA	13	TGTGCCAGTAGTATGATAGCACAAGAGACCCAGTACTTC	CASSMIAQETQYF
TRBJ2-1	TRBV2	NA	NA	12	TGTGCCAGCAGTCCGACCAGGATTGAGCAGTTCTTC	CASSPTRIEQFF
TRBJ2-1	TRBV11-2	TRBD2	NA	16	TGTGCCAGCAGCTTATGGACTAGCGGGAGCTACAATGAGCAGTTCTTC	CASSLWTSGSYNEQFF
TRBJ2-1	TRBV11-2	NA	NA	16	TGTGCCAGCAGCTTAGATCTATGGGCAGGTTACAATGAGCAGTTCTTC	CASSLDLWAGYNEQFF
TRBJ1-1	TRBV14	NA	NA	13	TGTGCCAGCAGCCTCGGGACCGGCGCTGAAGCTTTCTTT	CASSLGTGAEAFF
TRBJ2-6	TRBV28	NA	NA	18	TGTGCCAGCAGTTTATGGCGGGACAGCCGTTCTGGGGCCAACGTCCTGACTTTC	CASSLWRDSRSGANVLTF
TRBJ1-2	TRBV20-1	NA	NA	11	TGCAGTGCTAATGACTTATATGGCTACACCTTC	CSANDLYGYTF
TRBJ2-5	TRBV5-4	TRBD2	NA	16	TGTGCCAGCAGCTTGGACAGGACCGGGGGGGTTGAGACCCAGTACTTC	CASSLDRTGGVETQYF